This T cell receptor (beta chain) was captured in a study of Graves' ophthalmopathy and Graves' hyperthyroidism. The germline V and J ends were trimmed by 4 bases and 8 bases, with 8 bases remaining between them. The CDR3 runs 12 residues. The germline gives CDR1 MNHEY, CDR2 SVGAGI. Of note for this clonotype: Its matching antigen is unknown.

PBMCs were obtained from 10 ml of fresh peripheral blood. RNA transcripts were the template, and TCR beta CDR3 regions were amplified from them. Amplification began with first-round RT-PCR using HTBI primers, then second-round multiplex PCR was performed. TCRdb independently ran MiXCR on the multiplex PCR reads; one entry per CDR3 protein. Among 680,000 or so distinct CDR3 sequences listed, 20% to 25% were seen once. Overall study results and limits: The model predicted ophthalmopathy progression with roughly 70% sensitivity and under 75% specificity. Ophthalmopathy cases were distinguished from stable hyperthyroidism by a 13-signature model, reaching 85% to 90% sensitivity and around 83% specificity. Blood was where most expanded thyroid clonotypes above 0.001 frequency also turned up.

This receptor was obtained from a woman younger than 35 with stable Graves' hyperthyroidism. Some clones in this sample may be carry-over from other donors' samples. Sequencing used peripheral blood. The chain links TRBV6-5 to TRBJ2-2; the D is unclear. CDR3 sequence: CASSFPGGELFF. The CDR3 DNA follows: TGTGCCAGCAGTTTCCCAGGAGGGGAGCTGTTTTTT.